This T cell receptor (beta chain) was obtained from a study of blood T cell repertoires in COVID-19. Profiled with immunoSEQ multiplex PCR; TCRdb holds only in-frame clones, not every one. The sample has fewer than 250,000 clones, roughly 83% seen once; the top ten hold approximately 2.5%. The CDR3 is 17 residues long. The V end lost 3 bases, the J end lost 4 bases, and 22 bases lay between the germline ends. Germline assignment: CDR1 SGHTA and CDR2 FQGNSA. This chain joins TRBV7-2 and TRBJ2-7; weak D call: TRBD2 (6 bases). Sample: peripheral blood. The clonotype comes from a woman in her 70s with active or convalescent COVID-19. In DNA form, the CDR3 reads TGTGCCAGCAGCTTGGCAGCGGCTGCGCGGGGAATGTACGAGCAGTACTTC. Protein product: CASSLAAAARGMYEQYF.